The next 14 T cell receptor beta chains were all read from a single sample in a study of shared clonotypes between healthy human individuals. Clones were sequenced by immunoSEQ multiplex PCR, and TCRdb holds only the in-frame ones, with some missing. The data contain under 600,000 clones, around 81% of them singletons. Sequenced sample: PBMCs. These receptor sequences come from a woman in her thirties or forties in good health. Some clones in this sample may be carry-over from other donors' samples.

In nucleotides, the CDR3 is TGTGCCAGCAGCTTAAGGCCCCCGGGACAAGACACTGAAGCTTTCTTT. Translation gives CASSLRPPGQDTEAFF. The chain couples TRBV11-2 to TRBJ1-1, with a weak D call TRBD1 (6 bases). The CDR3 contains 16 residues. Trimming cost V 2 bases and J 3 bases, with 16 bases left between them. The germline V gene has CDR1 SGHAT and CDR2 FQNNGV.

This CDR3 is CASSPLGTYEQYF. The CDR3 bases are TGTGCCAGCTCACCACTGGGAACCTACGAGCAGTACTTC. The rearrangement links TRBV18 to TRBJ2-7, with D unclear. V dropped 1 base and J dropped 2 bases, with 6 bases sitting between them. The CDR3 has 13 residues. Germline-derived CDR1 and CDR2 are KGHSH and LQKENI.

The V call is TRBV5-1, the J call TRBJ2-7; possibly TRBD1 for D (6 bases). The V end was cut by 0 bases, the J end by 5 bases, with 12 bases between. This CDR3 has 14 amino acids. From germline, CDR1 is SGHRS and CDR2 YFSETQ. The DNA of the CDR3 is TGCGCCAGCAGCTTGGGGGCAGGGGTTGACGAGCAGTACTTC. Its protein is CASSLGAGVDEQYF.

This rearrangement joins TRBV25-1 to TRBJ1-4, with 9 bases lining up with TRBD1. The CDR3 contains 15 residues. The ends lost 5 bases at V and 5 bases at J; junction bases unmatched: 6. The V gene's germline CDR1 is MGHDK and CDR2 SYGVNS. The DNA of the CDR3 is TGTGCCAGCAGTCCGCGACAGGGGGGAAATGAAAAACTGTTTTTT. The encoded protein is CASSPRQGGNEKLFF.

There are many counts of this clone. V usage is TRBV27 and J usage is TRBJ2-4, with TRBD1 matching 8 bases. The CDR3 consists of 17 residues. The germline V gene has CDR1 MNHEY and CDR2 SMNVEV (reference sequence). The trim removed 5 bases at V and 0 bases at J, leaving 9 bases unmatched. This CDR3 is CASSPRTGRLAKNIQYF. DNA for the CDR3: TGTGCCAGCAGTCCGCGGACAGGGAGGCTAGCCAAAAACATTCAGTACTTC.

J is TRBJ1-2 and V is TRBV6-1; 11 bases match TRBD1. The V gene's germline CDR1 is MNHNS and CDR2 SASEGT. V shed 7 bases, J shed 8 bases, and the junction held 6 bases outside the gene matches. The CDR3 contains 13 residues. The CDR3 spells CASNGQGAGGYTF. The CDR3 DNA reads TGTGCCAGCAATGGACAGGGGGCGGGAGGCTACACCTTC.

The chain employs TRBV2 and TRBJ2-7; D is unclear. The CDR3 loop spans 12 amino acids. The germline V gene encodes CDR1 SNHLY and CDR2 FYNNEI. V shed 3 bases and J shed 2 bases, with 5 bases lying between them. CDR3 in amino acids: CASSDGTYEQYF. CDR3 DNA sequence: TGTGCCAGCAGTGATGGTACCTACGAGCAGTACTTC.

The chain links TRBV18 to TRBJ2-7, with D possibly matching TRBD1 (6 bases). CDR1 and CDR2 from the germline V gene are KGHSH and LQKENI. Trimming pared 3 bases from V and 4 bases from J, leaving 16 bases between. CDR3 size: 15 residues. CDR3 protein: CASSPLEGVRYEQYF. The CDR3 DNA follows: TGTGCCAGCTCACCCTTAGAGGGGGTTCGGTACGAGCAGTACTTC.

The CDR3 sequence: CASSYRTGRNTEAFF. The CDR3, as DNA: TGTGCCAGCAGCTACCGGACAGGGAGGAACACTGAAGCTTTCTTT. This chain links TRBV7-8 with TRBJ1-1; the match to TRBD1 covers 8 bases. Germline CDR1 reads SGHVS; CDR2 reads FQNEAQ. The V segment lost 4 bases and the J segment 1 base; nucleotides outside the gene matches: 5. This CDR3 comprises 15 residues.

This rearrangement joins TRBV11-2 to TRBJ2-3; perhaps D is TRBD1 or TRBD2 (5 bases each). The CDR3 extends over 18 amino acids. The ends were cut back, 3 bases at V and 1 base at J, with 20 bases in the middle. The germline gives CDR1 SGHAT, CDR2 FQNNGV. The CDR3 sequence: CASSFDPPGTAGTDTQYF. The CDR3 DNA sequence: TGTGCCAGCAGCTTTGACCCTCCGGGGACGGCGGGCACAGATACGCAGTATTTT. The full variable domain, completed using reference TRBV11-2 and TRBJ2-3, is EAGVAQSPRYKIIEKRQSVAFWCNPISGHATLYWYQQILGQGPKLLIQFQNNGVVDDSQLPKDRFSAERLKGVDSTLKIQPAKLEDSAVYLCASSFDPPGTAGTDTQYFGPGTRLTVL.

This sequence joins TRBV7-9 and TRBJ2-5; D is perhaps TRBD2 (6 bases). The germline V gene encodes CDR1 SEHNR and CDR2 FQNEAQ (reference sequence). Trimming shortened V by 1 base and J by 4 bases, and 10 bases separated the two germline ends. CDR3 length equals 14 residues. In DNA form, the CDR3 reads TGTGCCAGCAGCTTAGGGTCGGGGGTAGAGACCCAGTACTTC. Translation: CASSLGSGVETQYF.

The rearrangement uses TRBV14 and TRBJ1-2; D is unclear. Germline CDR1 and CDR2: SGHDN and FVKESK. CDR3 size: 14 residues. Trimming took 1 base from V and 2 from J, leaving 8 bases between them. The CDR3: CASSQGSGNYGYTF. The CDR3 coding sequence is TGTGCCAGCAGCCAAGGATCCGGGAACTATGGCTACACCTTC.

A few counts support this clone. This chain connects TRBV29-1 to TRBJ2-7; 8 bases line up with TRBD1. CDR3 length: 14 residues. Germline lookup yields CDR1 SQVTM and CDR2 ANQGSEA. The trim removed 6 bases at V and 1 base at J, leaving 8 bases unmatched. The CDR3 DNA reads TGCAGCGTCGTCCGGGACAGGACTTCCTACGAGCAGTACTTC. Protein product: CSVVRDRTSYEQYF.

The rearrangement joins TRBV10-3 to TRBJ2-7; 7 bases are shared with TRBD1. Germline CDR1 reads ENHRY; CDR2 reads SYGVKD. V trimming: 2 bases; J trimming: 0 bases; junction bases outside the gene matches: 7. There are 16 residues in the CDR3. CDR3 in DNA: TGTGCCATCAGTGAGACAGGACAGGTCCTCTCCTACGAGCAGTACTTC. This codes for CAISETGQVLSYEQYF.